Shown below are 19 T cell receptor beta chains from a single sample sequenced in a study of blood T cells in healthy people across ages. Using a J-beta primer mix together with a sample-barcoded 5' primer, a second PCR was run for roughly 7 to 12 cycles. Via MiXCR, TCRdb re-called the 5' RACE reads, giving one row per CDR3 protein. Among hundreds of thousands of distinct CDR3 sequences listed, about 48% were seen once. Sequencing input: blood. The origin of the receptors is a man younger than 40 in good health.

This clonotype turned up a few times. The rearrangement links TRBV29-1 to TRBJ1-2, with D unclear. This CDR3 comprises 13 residues. V lost 5 bases, J lost 2 bases, and 12 bases lay in between. Germline values: CDR1 SQVTM, CDR2 ANQGSEA. CDR3 loop: CSVQIGYNYGYTF. The CDR3 DNA is TGCAGCGTTCAGATAGGTTACAACTATGGCTACACCTTC.

The chain uses TRBV20-1 and TRBJ1-2, with 8 positions matching TRBD1. The junction had 9 bases not matched to a gene; V was cut back by 6 bases and J by 3 bases. The CDR3 is made up of 14 amino acids. Germline CDR1 and CDR2: DFQATT and SNEGSKA (reference sequence). The CDR3 is CSAIGTGGYYGYTF. The CDR3 DNA reads TGCAGTGCAATAGGGACAGGTGGATACTATGGCTACACCTTC.

V usage is TRBV12-3 or TRBV12-4 and J usage is TRBJ1-1; 10 bases fit TRBD1. V lost 6 bases, J lost 3 bases, and 1 base stayed unmatched. This CDR3 is 13 amino acids long. The CDR3 sequence: CASRTGGHTEAFF. As DNA, the CDR3 is TGTGCCAGCAGGACAGGGGGCCACACTGAAGCTTTCTTT.

The V and J genes are TRBV5-1 and TRBJ2-3; no clear D gene. The CDR3 is made up of 16 amino acids. With 5 bases removed from V and 0 bases from J, the gap between germline ends came to 16 bases. CDR1 and CDR2 (germline): SGHRS, YFSETQ. The CDR3 DNA reads as TGCGCCAGCAGACCAGGAGCTATGTCTAGCACAGATACGCAGTATTTT. Amino acids: CASRPGAMSSTDTQYF.

The V gene is TRBV30, the J gene TRBJ2-5; D is undetermined. The tail of the sequence fits TRBJ2-7 better, so the J call may be wrong. From germline, CDR1 is GTSNPN and CDR2 SVGIG (reference sequence). This CDR3 has 13 amino acids. CDR3 bases: TGTGCCTGGAGTGTAAGCAATAACCACGAGCAGTACTTC. Protein: CAWSVSNNHEQYF.

The chain has TRBV29-1 and TRBJ1-4; TRBD1 might be the D (5 bases). Trimming shortened V by 5 bases and J by 0 bases, and 16 bases separated the two germline ends. CDR1 SQVTM and CDR2 ANQGSEA come from the germline V gene. The CDR3 sequence is 16 residues long. Here the CDR3 DNA reads TGCAGCGTTATCCCGATTGGGGACTCAACTAATGAAAAACTGTTTTTT. Its translation is CSVIPIGDSTNEKLFF.

This CDR3 reads CASSQDAAASPQFF. CDR3 sequence (DNA): TGTGCCAGCAGCCAAGATGCAGCGGCCTCTCCGCAGTTCTTC. This chain joins TRBV14 and TRBJ2-1, with D tentatively TRBD2 (5 bases). Germline V gene sequence: CDR1 SGHDN, CDR2 FVKESK. The CDR3 runs 14 residues. Trimming stripped 0 bases from V and 12 bases from J, with 15 bases between.

This clonotype was observed a few times. This chain links TRBV12-3 or TRBV12-4 with TRBJ2-3; D might be TRBD2 (6 bases). Trimming removed 6 bases from V and 3 bases from J, with 16 bases in between. The CDR3 extends over 15 amino acids. In nucleotides, the CDR3 is TGTGCCAGCAGGAGAGCGGGTTATGTGACAGATACGCAGTATTTT. It yields the protein CASRRAGYVTDTQYF.

The rearrangement uses TRBV2 and TRBJ1-5; possibly TRBD1 for D (6 bases). Trimming left V 8 bases short and J 7 bases short, with 15 bases between. The CDR3 runs 13 residues. In germline, CDR1 is SNHLY, CDR2 FYNNEI. CDR3 nucleotides: TGTGCCAGCTGCCGGGACAATCGGCAGCCCCAGCATTTT. This codes for CASCRDNRQPQHF.

This clonotype was recorded many times. Possible read error: a much larger clone is one base away. The chain is built from TRBV3-1 and TRBJ2-1, with 8 positions matching TRBD1. The assigned J gene may be wrong: the sequence end matches TRBJ2-7 better. Germline loops: CDR1 LGHDT, CDR2 YNNKEL (reference sequence). The CDR3 covers 15 residues. Here the CDR3 DNA reads TGTGCCAGCAGCCCGCAGGGGGCGTTCTACAATGAGCAGTACTTC. This codes for CASSPQGAFYNEQYF.

The CDR3 region has the DNA TGTGCCATCAGCGGGACTAGCGGACCCACAGATACGCAGTATTTT. Amino acid sequence: CAISGTSGPTDTQYF. The V gene is TRBV10-3, the J gene TRBJ2-3, with TRBD2 identical over 11 bases. Germline V gives CDR1 ENHRY, CDR2 SYGVKD. The CDR3 contains 15 residues. Trimming removed 6 bases from V and 2 bases from J; junction bases left unmatched: 4.

The J gene is TRBJ1-3, the V gene TRBV28; no firm D call. The CDR3 runs 14 residues. V lost 7 bases and J lost 0, with 10 bases in between. The V gene's germline CDR1 is MDHEN and CDR2 SYDVKM. The CDR3 here is CASIREPSGNTIYF. In DNA form, the CDR3 reads TGTGCCAGCATTAGAGAGCCCTCTGGAAACACCATATATTTT.

The chain has TRBV27 and TRBJ2-4; 12 bases align to TRBD1. The CDR3 has 20 residues. Germline lookup yields CDR1 MNHEY and CDR2 SMNVEV (reference sequence). The trim removed 2 bases at V and 0 bases at J, leaving 11 bases unmatched. The CDR3 is CASSLGWGQGAPIAKNIQYF. The DNA for the CDR3 is TGTGCCAGCAGTTTAGGGTGGGGACAGGGGGCTCCCATAGCCAAAAACATTCAGTACTTC.

This clonotype has only a few counts. The chain employs TRBV4-2 and TRBJ2-3, with 7 bases aligning to TRBD2. CDR3 length equals 17 residues. Germline V gives CDR1 LGHNA, CDR2 YNFKEQ. The junction had 7 bases not matched to a gene; V was cut back by 1 base and J by 0 bases. The CDR3 spells CASSQGSASGSTDTQYF. CDR3 nucleotides: TGTGCCAGCAGCCAAGGGAGCGCTAGCGGTAGCACAGATACGCAGTATTTT.

The J gene is TRBJ1-1, the V gene TRBV28; TRBD1 is a possible D gene (5 bases). Trimming took 5 bases from V and 1 from J, leaving 14 bases between them. Germline V gene lookup returns CDR1 MDHEN and CDR2 SYDVKM. There are 15 residues in the CDR3. This CDR3 is CASSPPRGTNTEAFF. The CDR3 region has the DNA TGTGCCAGCAGTCCCCCTCGGGGGACGAACACTGAAGCTTTCTTT.

CDR3 sequence reads: CASSGDREANEKLFF. The CDR3 coding sequence is TGTGCCAGCAGTGGCGACAGGGAGGCTAATGAAAAACTGTTTTTT. The gene calls are TRBV25-1 and TRBJ1-4; 7 positions match TRBD1. The CDR3 sequence is 15 residues long. Germline lookup yields CDR1 MGHDK and CDR2 SYGVNS. The V segment lost 4 bases and the J segment 3 bases; nucleotides outside the gene matches: 5.

This clonotype was counted a few times. A clone one base away is much larger, so this may be a read error. The V and J genes are TRBV6-4 and TRBJ2-6; D call uncertain. This CDR3 is built from 16 residues. Germline V CDR1 and CDR2: MRHNA, SNTAGT. Here the CDR3 DNA reads TGTGCCGGCAGTGACTCGGGCGCCTCTGGGGCCAACGTCCTGACTTTC. This encodes CAGSDSGASGANVLTF.

This clonotype was counted a few times. This chain joins TRBV12-3 or TRBV12-4 and TRBJ2-5, with TRBD2 matching over 8 bases. Losses at the gene ends were 2 bases for V and 1 base for J; bases not matched to a gene: 3. The CDR3 covers 15 residues. This CDR3 is CASSLSGGAQETQYF. DNA for the CDR3: TGTGCCAGCAGTTTATCGGGGGGGGCCCAAGAGACCCAGTACTTC.

The V and J genes are TRBV20-1 and TRBJ2-1; maybe TRBD2 (6 bases). In germline, CDR1 is DFQATT, CDR2 SNEGSKA (reference sequence). Trimming stripped 0 bases from V and 7 bases from J, with 16 bases between. The CDR3 runs 15 residues. CDR3 in amino acids: CSARDYLRGKNEQFF. In DNA, the CDR3 is TGCAGTGCTAGAGATTATCTGCGGGGTAAAAATGAGCAGTTCTTC.